This TCR beta chain was identified in a study of T cells after yellow fever vaccination. Broader study findings: Across the CD4 and CD8 compartments, a small share of clonotypes was present in both. Clones that expanded after primary vaccination mostly reappeared after the booster (around 96% CD4, about 91% CD8).

Points on this clonotype: The antigen is not known.

Germline CDR1 is SGHVS and CDR2 is FQNEAQ. The CDR3 sequence is 17 residues long. J gave up 1 base and V 0 bases, and 6 bases lay outside the gene matches. Each CDR3 protein is one row after TCRdb ran MiXCR on the 5' RACE reads. The repertoire includes hundreds of thousands of distinct CDR3 sequences, around 16% of them detected once, and around 15% sits in the top ten. The clonotype was recovered from a man between 18 and 35 years old who received the YFV17D yellow fever vaccine. J is TRBJ2-5 and V is TRBV7-8; TRBD2 matches at 9 bases. Sequences were derived from PBMCs, sampled 5 to 6 days after the first yellow fever vaccination. CDR3 bases: TGTGCCAGCAGCTTAGCTACCTTTAGCGGGGGCCAAGAGACCCAGTACTTC. It translates to CASSLATFSGGQETQYF.